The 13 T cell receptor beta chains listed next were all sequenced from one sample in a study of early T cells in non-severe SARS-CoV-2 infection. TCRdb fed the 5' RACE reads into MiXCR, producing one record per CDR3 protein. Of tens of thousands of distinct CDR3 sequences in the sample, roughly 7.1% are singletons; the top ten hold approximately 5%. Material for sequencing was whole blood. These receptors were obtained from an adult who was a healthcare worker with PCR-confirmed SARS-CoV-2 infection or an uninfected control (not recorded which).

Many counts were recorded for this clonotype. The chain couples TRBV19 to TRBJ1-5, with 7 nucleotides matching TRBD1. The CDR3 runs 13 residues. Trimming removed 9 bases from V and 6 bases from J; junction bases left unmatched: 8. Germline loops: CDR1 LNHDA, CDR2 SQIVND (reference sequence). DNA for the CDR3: TGTGCCAGCCAAGGACAGGTAGCTCAGCCCCAGCATTTT. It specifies CASQGQVAQPQHF. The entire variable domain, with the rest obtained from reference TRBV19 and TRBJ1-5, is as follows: DGGITQSPKYLFRKEGQNVTLSCEQNLNHDAMYWYRQDPGQGLRLIYYSQIVNDFQKGDIAEGYSVSREKKESFPLTVTSAQKNPTAFYLCASQGQVAQPQHFGDGTRLSIL.

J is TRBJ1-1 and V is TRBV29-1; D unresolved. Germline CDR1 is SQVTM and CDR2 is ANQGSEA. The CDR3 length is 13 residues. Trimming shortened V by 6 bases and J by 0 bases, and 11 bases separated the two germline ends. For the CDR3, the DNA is TGCAGCGTCCCCGCCGGGATGAACACTGAAGCTTTCTTT. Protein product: CSVPAGMNTEAFF.

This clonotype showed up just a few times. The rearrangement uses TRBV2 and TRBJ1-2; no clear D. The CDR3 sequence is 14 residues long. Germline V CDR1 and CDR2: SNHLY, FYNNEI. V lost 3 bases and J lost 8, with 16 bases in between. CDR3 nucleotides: TGTGCCAGCAGTGATACCCGAACAAATGGGGGCTACACCTTC. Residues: CASSDTRTNGGYTF.

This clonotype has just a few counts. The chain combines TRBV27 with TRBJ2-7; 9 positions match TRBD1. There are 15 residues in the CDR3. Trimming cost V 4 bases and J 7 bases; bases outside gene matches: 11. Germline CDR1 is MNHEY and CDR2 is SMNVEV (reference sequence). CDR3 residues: CASSWDRVIGGEQYF. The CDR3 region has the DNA TGTGCCAGCAGTTGGGACAGGGTCATAGGGGGTGAGCAGTACTTC.

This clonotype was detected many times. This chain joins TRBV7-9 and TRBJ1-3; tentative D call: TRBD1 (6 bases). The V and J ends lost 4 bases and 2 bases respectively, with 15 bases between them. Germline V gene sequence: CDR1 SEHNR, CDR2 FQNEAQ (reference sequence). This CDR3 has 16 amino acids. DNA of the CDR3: TGTGCCAGCAGCTCCGGGGGCAACCGGGCTGGAAACACCATATATTTT. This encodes CASSSGGNRAGNTIYF.

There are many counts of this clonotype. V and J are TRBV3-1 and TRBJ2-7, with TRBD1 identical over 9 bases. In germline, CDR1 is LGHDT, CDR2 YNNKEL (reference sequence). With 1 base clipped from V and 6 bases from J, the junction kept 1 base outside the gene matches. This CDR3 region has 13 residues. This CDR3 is CASSQGTGVEQYF. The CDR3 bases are TGTGCCAGCAGCCAAGGGACAGGGGTCGAGCAGTACTTC.

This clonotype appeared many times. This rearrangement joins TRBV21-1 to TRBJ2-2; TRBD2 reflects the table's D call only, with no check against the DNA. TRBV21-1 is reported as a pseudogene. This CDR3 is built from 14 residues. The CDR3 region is CASKGGEGTGELFF. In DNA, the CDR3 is TGTGCCAGCAAAGGCGGGGAAGGCACCGGGGAGCTGTTTTTT.

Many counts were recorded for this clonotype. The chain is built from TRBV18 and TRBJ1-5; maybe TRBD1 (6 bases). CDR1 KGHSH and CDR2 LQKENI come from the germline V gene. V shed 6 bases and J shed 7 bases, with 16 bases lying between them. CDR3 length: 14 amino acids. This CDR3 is CASSLDSSGQPQHF. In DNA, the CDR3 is TGTGCCAGCTCGCTGGACAGCTCGGGGCAGCCCCAGCATTTT.

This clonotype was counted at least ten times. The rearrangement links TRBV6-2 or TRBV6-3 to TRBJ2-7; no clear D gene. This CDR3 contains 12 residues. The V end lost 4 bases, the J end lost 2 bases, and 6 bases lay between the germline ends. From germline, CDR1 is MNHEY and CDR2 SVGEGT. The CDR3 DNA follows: TGTGCCAGCAGTTCGCACACCTACGAGCAGTACTTC. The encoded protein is CASSSHTYEQYF.

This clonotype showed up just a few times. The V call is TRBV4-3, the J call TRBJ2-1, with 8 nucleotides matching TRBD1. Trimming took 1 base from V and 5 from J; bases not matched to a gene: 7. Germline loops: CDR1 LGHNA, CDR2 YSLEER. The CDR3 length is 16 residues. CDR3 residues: CASSQGIGQGNNEQFF. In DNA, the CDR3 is TGCGCCAGCAGCCAAGGCATAGGACAGGGAAACAATGAGCAGTTCTTC.

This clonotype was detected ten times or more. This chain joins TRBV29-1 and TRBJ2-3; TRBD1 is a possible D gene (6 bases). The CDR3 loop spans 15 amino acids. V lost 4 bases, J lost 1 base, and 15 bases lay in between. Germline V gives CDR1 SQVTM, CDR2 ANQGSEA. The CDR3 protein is CSVVHTGSGTDTQYF. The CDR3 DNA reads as TGCAGCGTTGTGCACACAGGGTCGGGCACAGATACGCAGTATTTT.

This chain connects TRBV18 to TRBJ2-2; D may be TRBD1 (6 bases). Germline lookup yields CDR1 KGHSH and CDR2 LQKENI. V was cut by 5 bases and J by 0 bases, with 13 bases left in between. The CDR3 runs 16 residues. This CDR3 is CASSATGTPNTGELFF. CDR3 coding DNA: TGTGCCAGCTCAGCTACCGGGACACCGAACACCGGGGAGCTGTTTTTT. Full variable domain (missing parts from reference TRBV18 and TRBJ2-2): NAGVMQNPRHLVRRRGQEARLRCSPMKGHSHVYWYRQLPEEGLKFMVYLQKENIIDESGMPKERFSAEFPKEGPSILRIQQVVRGDSAAYFCASSATGTPNTGELFFGEGSRLTVL.

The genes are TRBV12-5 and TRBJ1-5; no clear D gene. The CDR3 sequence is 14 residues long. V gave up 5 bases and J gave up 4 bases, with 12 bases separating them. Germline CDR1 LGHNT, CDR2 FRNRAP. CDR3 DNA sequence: TGTGCTAGTGGTACCTCGGGGTCGAATCAGCCCCAGCATTTT. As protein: CASGTSGSNQPQHF. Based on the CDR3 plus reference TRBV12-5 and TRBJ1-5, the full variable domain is DARVTQTPRHKVTEMGQEVTMRCQPILGHNTVFWYRQTMMQGLELLAYFRNRAPLDDSGMPKDRFSAEMPDATLATLKIQPSEPRDSAVYFCASGTSGSNQPQHFGDGTRLSIL.